This T cell receptor beta chain originates from a study of CXCR3-negative and CXCR3-positive naive CD8 T cells. Study-level points and caveats: Relative to memory CD8+ cells, whose diversity was much lower, both naive subsets had comparably high diversity.

From germline, CDR1 is DFQATT and CDR2 SNEGSKA (reference sequence). CDR3 length: 13 amino acids. Remarks on this clonotype: Its antigen remains unknown.

Libraries were UMI-labeled 5' RACE TRB cDNA. TCRdb reprocessed the 5' RACE reads, with one entry per CDR3 protein and no DNA. Its table records 38,000 or so distinct CDR3 sequences. By phenotype, naive CD8+ T cells were CD45RO-CCR7+CD27+CD95-. The receptor's source is a human donor in good health. Some clones in this sample may be carry-over from other donors' samples. The sequencing input was naive CXCR3- CD8+ T cells from blood. Noted subset: CD45RO-CCR7+CD27+CD95- naive CD8+ T cells lacking CXCR3 (TNR3-). The chain carries TRBV20-1 and TRBJ2-7; TCRdb selects TRBD1, and the lack of DNA leaves this call unchecked. The CDR3 protein is CSARERDTYEQYF.